These 21 T cell receptor beta chains share one sample of origin, sequenced in a study of blood T cell repertoires in COVID-19. The method was immunoSEQ multiplex PCR; TCRdb's version includes in-frame clones alone and lacks a portion of them. The sample consists of around 130,000 clones, approximately 86% of them appearing once. The source material was PBMCs or T cells enriched from blood (not recorded which). The receptors shown here come from a woman in her forties or fifties who had recovered from COVID-19.

The chain links TRBV5-1 to TRBJ1-1; TRBD1 matches 8 bases. The CDR3 is 17 amino acids. V lost 2 bases and J lost 6; bases outside the gene matches: 15. Germline CDR1 is SGHRS and CDR2 is YFSETQ. CDR3 DNA sequence: TGCGCCAGCAGCTTTGGACTCGATGGGCAGGGGGCCCCTGAAGCTTTCTTT. The encoded protein is CASSFGLDGQGAPEAFF. The full variable domain, rest sourced from reference TRBV5-1 and TRBJ1-1, is KAGVTQTPRYLIKTRGQQVTLSCSPISGHRSVSWYQQTPGQGLQFLFEYFSETQRNKGNFPGRFSGRQFSNSRSEMNVSTLELGDSALYLCASSFGLDGQGAPEAFFGQGTRLTVV.

The chain is built from TRBV4-1 and TRBJ2-2; D unresolved. CDR1 and CDR2 (germline): MGHRA, YSYEKL. The CDR3 runs to 15 residues. With 1 base removed from V and 2 bases from J, the gap between germline ends came to 8 bases. The CDR3 spells CASSQVAVNTGELFF. CDR3 DNA sequence: TGCGCCAGCAGCCAAGTTGCGGTCAACACCGGGGAGCTGTTTTTT.

The chain carries TRBV20-1 and TRBJ1-3, with 9 bases aligning to TRBD1. The CDR3 consists of 14 residues. Unmatched junction bases numbered 4, after V lost 3 bases and J lost 4 bases. The V gene's germline CDR1 is DFQATT and CDR2 SNEGSKA (reference sequence). CDR3 DNA sequence: TGCAGTGCTAGTTGGACAGGGGACGGAAACACCATATATTTT. Translated, it gives CSASWTGDGNTIYF.

This chain's CDR3 is CASSLAGVSGEGHGYTF. The CDR3 region has the DNA TGCGCCAGCAGCTTGGCCGGGGTGAGCGGAGAGGGTCACGGCTACACCTTC. This chain uses TRBV5-1 with TRBJ1-2; D not resolved. CDR1 and CDR2 from the germline V gene are SGHRS and YFSETQ. V was shortened by 0 bases and J by 8 bases, with 23 bases between the two germline ends. The CDR3 has 17 amino acids. Combining the CDR3 with reference TRBV5-1 and TRBJ1-2 gives the whole variable domain KAGVTQTPRYLIKTRGQQVTLSCSPISGHRSVSWYQQTPGQGLQFLFEYFSETQRNKGNFPGRFSGRQFSNSRSEMNVSTLELGDSALYLCASSLAGVSGEGHGYTFGSGTRLTVV.

The CDR3: CASSGGQTSFSYEQYF. The CDR3 coding sequence is TGTGCCAGCAGCGGCGGACAAACGTCTTTCTCCTACGAGCAGTACTTC. The V call is TRBV5-6, the J call TRBJ2-7; D may be TRBD1 (5 bases). V lost 4 bases and J lost 0, with 17 bases in between. The germline CDR1 and CDR2 sequences are SGHDT and YYEEEE. The CDR3 totals 16 residues.

The J gene is TRBJ2-2, the V gene TRBV5-1; D might be TRBD1 (6 bases). CDR1 SGHRS and CDR2 YFSETQ come from the germline V gene. This CDR3 region has 14 residues. V shed 4 bases and J shed 8 bases, with 15 bases lying between them. The CDR3 here is CASSQLATGGELFF. As DNA, the CDR3 is TGCGCCAGCAGCCAGTTAGCAACAGGGGGGGAGCTGTTTTTT.

The rearrangement links TRBV5-4 to TRBJ2-2; 10 positions agree with TRBD1. With V trimmed by 3 bases and J by 7 bases, 6 bases remained unmatched. Germline V gene lookup returns CDR1 SGHNT and CDR2 YYREEE (reference sequence). The length of the CDR3 is 15 residues. This chain's CDR3 is CASSSKTGGYGELFF. CDR3 sequence (DNA): TGTGCCAGCAGCTCGAAGACAGGGGGCTACGGGGAGCTGTTTTTT.

The chain's CDR3 is CASSLSSTGELFF. In DNA, the CDR3 is TGTGCCAGCAGCTTGTCGTCCACCGGGGAGCTGTTTTTT. This rearrangement joins TRBV5-4 to TRBJ2-2; D gene ambiguous. The V end was cut by 1 base, the J end by 4 bases, with 5 bases between. The length of the CDR3 is 13 residues. Germline V gene data show CDR1 as SGHNT and CDR2 as YYREEE (reference sequence).

The chain combines TRBV6-2 or TRBV6-3 with TRBJ2-3; 9 bases are a match to TRBD2. CDR1 MNHEY and CDR2 SVGEGT come from the germline V gene. The CDR3 covers 18 residues. Trimming removed 2 bases from V and 2 bases from J; junction bases left unmatched: 11. In DNA, the CDR3 is TGTGCCAGCAGTTACCGGCTAGCGGGGACAATCTTCACAGATACGCAGTATTTT. It translates to CASSYRLAGTIFTDTQYF.

V gene TRBV25-1 combines with J gene TRBJ1-3; 7 bases match TRBD1. CDR1 MGHDK and CDR2 SYGVNS come from the germline V gene. With V trimmed by 3 bases and J by 1 base, 3 bases remained unmatched. The length of the CDR3 is 15 residues. The CDR3 nucleotides read TGTGCCAGCAGTGAGACAGGGAGATCTGGAAACACCATATATTTT. Protein product: CASSETGRSGNTIYF.

This sequence joins TRBV28 and TRBJ2-7; D gene uncertain. The CDR3 runs 13 residues. V dropped 5 bases and J dropped 5 bases, with 13 bases sitting between them. Germline loops: CDR1 MDHEN, CDR2 SYDVKM. CDR3 protein: CASSPLFTNEQYF. The DNA for the CDR3 is TGTGCCAGCAGTCCGCTATTTACCAACGAGCAGTACTTC. Based on the CDR3 plus reference TRBV28 and TRBJ2-7, the full variable domain is DVKVTQSSRYLVKRTGEKVFLECVQDMDHENMFWYRQDPGLGLRLIYFSYDVKMKEKGDIPEGYSVSREKKERFSLILESASTNQTSMYLCASSPLFTNEQYFGPGTRLTVT.

The chain is built from TRBV6-5 and TRBJ1-6, with D uncertain. This CDR3 has 14 residues. Deletions cut 3 bases from V and 9 bases from J, with 12 bases between. Looked up from germline, CDR1 is MNHEY and CDR2 is SVGAGI. Written as DNA, the CDR3 is TGTGCCAGCAGTTATGGAGACCCCGCTTCACCCCTCCACTTT. Translation gives CASSYGDPASPLHF.

The genes are TRBV19 and TRBJ1-4; 8 nucleotides line up with TRBD1. CDR1 is LNHDA, CDR2 SQIVND, per germline (reference sequence). V shed 9 bases and J 3 bases; nucleotides not matched to a gene: 9. The CDR3 has 15 amino acids. This CDR3 reads CASGQGRKSNEKLFF. The CDR3 coding sequence is TGTGCCAGCGGACAGGGAAGGAAGTCTAATGAAAAACTGTTTTTT.

The rearrangement links TRBV2 to TRBJ1-4; 8 bases are shared with TRBD1. J was trimmed by 8 bases and V by 6 bases; bases with no gene match: 11. This CDR3 region has 15 residues. CDR1 and CDR2 (germline): SNHLY, FYNNEI. The CDR3 region is CASSPTDRANEKLFF. The CDR3 DNA reads as TGTGCCAGCAGCCCTACGGACAGGGCGAACGAAAAACTGTTTTTT.

The chain employs TRBV6-1 and TRBJ2-7, with a possible D match to TRBD1 (5 bases). From germline, CDR1 is MNHNS and CDR2 SASEGT. Trimming cost V 2 bases and J 2 bases, with 13 bases left between them. This CDR3 comprises 15 residues. Here the CDR3 reads CASSEFSGIPYEQYF. The CDR3 DNA follows: TGTGCCAGCAGTGAATTCTCAGGGATTCCCTACGAGCAGTACTTC.

This clone was recorded once. The gene calls are TRBV19 and TRBJ1-1; tentative D call: TRBD1 (6 bases). The V end was cut by 7 bases, the J end by 5 bases, with 17 bases between. The CDR3 is made up of 14 amino acids. Germline CDR1 reads LNHDA; CDR2 reads SQIVND (reference sequence). This CDR3 is CASTYGTGNTEAFF. In DNA, the CDR3 is TGTGCCAGTACCTATGGAACAGGGAATACTGAAGCTTTCTTT. The complete variable domain, with remaining parts taken from reference TRBV19 and TRBJ1-1, reads DGGITQSPKYLFRKEGQNVTLSCEQNLNHDAMYWYRQDPGQGLRLIYYSQIVNDFQKGDIAEGYSVSREKKESFPLTVTSAQKNPTAFYLCASTYGTGNTEAFFGQGTRLTVV.

The gene calls are TRBV2 and TRBJ2-1; TRBD2 is a possible D gene (6 bases). V lost 6 bases, J lost 7 bases, and 19 bases lay in between. The CDR3 runs to 15 residues. Germline V gene sequence: CDR1 SNHLY, CDR2 FYNNEI. CDR3 sequence: CASRPTSLLRNEQFF. CDR3 in DNA: TGTGCCAGCAGACCAACTAGCCTCCTTAGGAATGAGCAGTTCTTC.

V is TRBV23-1 and J is TRBJ2-7; a possible D gene is TRBD2 (6 bases). TRBV23-1 is an ORF, with its function uncertain. V lost 0 bases, J lost 5 bases, and 17 bases lay in between. CDR3 length: 16 residues. CDR3 in amino acids: CASSQSKGGIRHEQYF. DNA for the CDR3: TGCGCCAGCAGTCAATCGAAAGGAGGGATTCGGCACGAGCAGTACTTC.

This rearrangement joins TRBV5-1 to TRBJ2-7, with 7 bases fitting TRBD2. The CDR3 has 17 residues. J gave up 1 base and V 4 bases, and 14 bases lay outside the gene matches. Germline values: CDR1 SGHRS, CDR2 YFSETQ. CDR3 in amino acids: CASSVSGWGDGSYEQYF. CDR3 DNA sequence: TGCGCCAGCAGCGTTAGCGGGTGGGGCGATGGGTCCTACGAGCAGTACTTC.

A single count supports this clone. The rearrangement links TRBV9 to TRBJ1-4; D gene uncertain. Germline V gene sequence: CDR1 SGDLS, CDR2 YYNGEE. Trimming removed 0 bases from V and 15 bases from J, with 12 bases in between. The CDR3 sequence is 12 residues long. The CDR3 nucleotides are TGTGCCAGCAGCGTAGGAGGGCTTGTCATGTTTTTT. Translation gives CASSVGGLVMFF. The variable domain in full, with the rest retrieved from reference TRBV9 and TRBJ1-4, is DSGVTQTPKHLITATGQRVTLRCSPRSGDLSVYWYQQSLDQGLQFLIQYYNGEERAKGNILERFSAQQFPDLHSELNLSSLELGDSALYFCASSVGGLVMFFGSGTQLSVL.

The chain couples TRBV15 to TRBJ2-3; no reliable D call. Deletions cut 3 bases from V and 5 bases from J, with 12 bases between. The CDR3 runs to 14 residues. Germline V gene lookup returns CDR1 LNHNV and CDR2 YYDKDF (reference sequence). The CDR3 is CATSSQQYVDTQYF. CDR3 nucleotide sequence: TGTGCCACCAGCAGTCAACAGTATGTAGATACGCAGTATTTT.